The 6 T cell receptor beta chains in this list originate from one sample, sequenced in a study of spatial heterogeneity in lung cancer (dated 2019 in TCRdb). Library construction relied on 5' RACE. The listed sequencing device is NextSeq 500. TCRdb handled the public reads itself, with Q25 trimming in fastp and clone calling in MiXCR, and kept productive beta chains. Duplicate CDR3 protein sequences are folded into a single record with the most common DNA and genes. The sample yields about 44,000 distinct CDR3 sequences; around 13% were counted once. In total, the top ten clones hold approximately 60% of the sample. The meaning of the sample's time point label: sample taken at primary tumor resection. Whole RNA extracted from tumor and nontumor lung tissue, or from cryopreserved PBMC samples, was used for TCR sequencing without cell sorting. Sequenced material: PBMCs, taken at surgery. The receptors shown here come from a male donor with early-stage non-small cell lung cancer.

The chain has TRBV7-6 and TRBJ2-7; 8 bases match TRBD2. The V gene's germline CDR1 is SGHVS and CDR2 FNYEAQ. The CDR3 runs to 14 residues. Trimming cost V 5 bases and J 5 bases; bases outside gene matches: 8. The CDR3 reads CASSPRLASNEQYF. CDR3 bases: TGTGCCAGCAGCCCGAGACTAGCGAGCAACGAGCAGTACTTC. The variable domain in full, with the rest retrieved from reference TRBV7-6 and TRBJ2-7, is GAGVSQSPRYKVTKRGQDVALRCDPISGHVSLYWYRQALGQGPEFLTYFNYEAQQDKSGLPNDRFSAERPEGSISTLTIQRTEQRDSAMYRCASSPRLASNEQYFGPGTRLTVT.

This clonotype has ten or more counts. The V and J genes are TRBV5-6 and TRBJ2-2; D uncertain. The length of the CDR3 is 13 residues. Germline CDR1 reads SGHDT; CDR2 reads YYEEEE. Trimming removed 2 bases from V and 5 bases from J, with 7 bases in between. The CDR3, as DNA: TGTGCCAGCAGCTTCAGCCAGACCGGGGAGCTGTTTTTT. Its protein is CASSFSQTGELFF.

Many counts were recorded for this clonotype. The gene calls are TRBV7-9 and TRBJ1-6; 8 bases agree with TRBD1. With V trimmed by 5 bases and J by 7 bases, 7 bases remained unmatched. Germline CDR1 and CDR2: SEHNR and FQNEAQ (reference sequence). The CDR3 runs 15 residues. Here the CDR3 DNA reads TGTGCCAGCAGCATGAGAGGACAGGGAAATTCACCCCTCCACTTT. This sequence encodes CASSMRGQGNSPLHF.

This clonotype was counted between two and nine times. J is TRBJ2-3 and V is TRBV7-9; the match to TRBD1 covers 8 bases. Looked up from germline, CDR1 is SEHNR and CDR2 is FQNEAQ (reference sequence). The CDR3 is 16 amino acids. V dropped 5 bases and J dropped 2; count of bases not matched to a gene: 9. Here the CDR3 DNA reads TGTGCCAGCAGCCCCCGACAGGGGCACAACACAGATACGCAGTATTTT. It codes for CASSPRQGHNTDTQYF.

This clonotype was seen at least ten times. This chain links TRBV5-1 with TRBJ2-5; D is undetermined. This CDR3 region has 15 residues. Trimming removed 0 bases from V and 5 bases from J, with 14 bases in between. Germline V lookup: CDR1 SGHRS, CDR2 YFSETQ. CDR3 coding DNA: TGCGCCAGCAGCTTGGAAACCGGAATCGGGGAGACCCAGTACTTC. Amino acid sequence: CASSLETGIGETQYF.

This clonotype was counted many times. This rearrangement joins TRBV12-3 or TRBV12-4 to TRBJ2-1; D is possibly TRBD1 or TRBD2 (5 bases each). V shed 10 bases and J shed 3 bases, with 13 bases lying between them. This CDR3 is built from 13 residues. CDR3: CATQGPNYNEQFF. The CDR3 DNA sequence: TGTGCCACCCAGGGACCAAACTACAATGAGCAGTTCTTC.